This TCR beta chain was recorded in a study of T cell changes during pregnancy in multiple sclerosis (dated by TCRdb to between 2018 and 2021). Looking at the study overall: In women with multiple sclerosis, the researchers looked at how the T cell repertoire shifted as pregnancy progressed.

CDR1 is given as SSHAT and CDR2 as FNYEAQ, both from the germline V gene (reference sequence). V is shortened by 5 bases, J by 5 bases, and the region joining them spans 14 bases. Measured from the cysteine to the phenylalanine, the CDR3 is 14 residues long. Kept here is only the CDR3 DNA, which spans 42 bases and is read in frame from base 1. Details on this clone: This receptor's antigen is unknown. Base qualities are not at hand, and no much larger clone is one base apart.

The receptor library was made with the immunoSEQ multiplex PCR assay. TCRdb retrieved this table from immuneACCESS and kept in-frame rearrangements only. Not all clones are present; in checked studies, unresolved V genes account for under half, and no reason is known for the remainder. The sample table shows roughly 46,000 clones, and 90% to 95% are seen once. Roughly 3.8% of the sample belongs to the ten largest clones. Sequenced material: CD8+ T cells from peripheral blood mononuclear cells, taken after pregnancy. The sequence was obtained from a female donor with multiple sclerosis, enrolled in a pregnancy study. The sequence joins TRBV7-7 to TRBJ2-3; no D gene is confidently identified. The DNA sequence is given as TGTGCCAGCAGCCAGACCAGACTCGGAGATACGCAGTATTTT. It specifies CASSQTRLGDTQYF.